A single sample is the source of the 21 T cell receptor beta chains below, sequenced in a study of cytomegalovirus exposure and HLA in healthy donors. 13 Jbeta primers and 60 Vbeta primers were used for the PCR. Repertoires were generated with immunoSEQ multiplex PCR, while TCRdb's copy carries only in-frame clones and drops some. The sample carries 150,000 to 200,000 clones, 84% recorded once. Sequencing input: PBMCs. The source of these receptors is a man between 18 and 35 years old in good health and CMV-seronegative.

The J gene is TRBJ2-7, the V gene TRBV19; 10 positions agree with TRBD1. CDR3 size: 16 residues. V lost 3 bases and J lost 4; bases outside the gene matches: 9. Germline V gene data show CDR1 as LNHDA and CDR2 as SQIVND (reference sequence). DNA of the CDR3: TGTGCCAGTAGTATCTCCCCCGGGACAGGGGTATACGAGCAGTACTTC. It yields the protein CASSISPGTGVYEQYF.

The J gene is TRBJ2-1, the V gene TRBV18; 7 nucleotides line up with TRBD1. The CDR3 has 17 amino acids. In germline, CDR1 is KGHSH, CDR2 LQKENI. The J segment lost 0 bases and the V segment lost 4 bases, leaving 9 bases of the junction unmatched. CDR3 region: CASSQSGGLSSYNEQFF. The CDR3 DNA reads as TGTGCCAGCTCACAATCAGGGGGTTTGAGCTCCTACAATGAGCAGTTCTTC.

The gene calls are TRBV9 and TRBJ2-3; 7 bases fit TRBD1. The germline V gene encodes CDR1 SGDLS and CDR2 YYNGEE. This CDR3 contains 15 residues. The ends lost 4 bases at V and 0 bases at J; junction bases unmatched: 5. CDR3 bases: TGTGCCAGCAGCCCTAGACAGGGCAGCACAGATACGCAGTATTTT. Translation: CASSPRQGSTDTQYF.

Of note for this clone: One junction end disagrees with the germline gene, perhaps due to a read error. Distinct nucleotide sequences in the sample also encode this CDR3. This chain uses TRBV5-6 with TRBJ2-7; 8 bases align to TRBD1. The CDR3 has 14 amino acids. In germline, CDR1 is SGHDT, CDR2 YYEEEE. For the CDR3, the DNA is TGTGCCAGCAGCTCCGGACAGGGATCCTATGAGCAGTACTTC. This translates into CASSSGQGSYEQYF.

The chain carries TRBV7-3 and TRBJ2-1; D is unresolved. Germline V CDR1 and CDR2: SGHTA, FQGTGA. V lost 0 bases, J lost 0 bases, and 9 bases lay in between. This CDR3 comprises 16 residues. This CDR3 is CASSLTGTYSYNEQFF. The DNA of the CDR3 is TGTGCCAGCAGCTTAACGGGCACTTACTCCTACAATGAGCAGTTCTTC.

The chain uses TRBV6-1 and TRBJ2-5; TRBD1 agrees at 8 bases. The J call may be wrong; the DNA end is better matched by TRBJ2-7. The CDR3 sequence is 15 residues long. CDR1 is MNHNS and CDR2 is SASEGT in the germline V gene. The CDR3 DNA sequence: TGTGCCAGCAGTGAAGATACAGGGGGCTCCTACGAGCAGTACTTC. Protein sequence: CASSEDTGGSYEQYF.

The chain combines TRBV14 with TRBJ1-4; possibly TRBD1 for D (6 bases). The CDR3 is 12 amino acids. Germline CDR1 and CDR2: SGHDN and FVKESK. The V gene lost 4 bases and the J gene lost 13 bases, with 13 bases spanning the gap. In DNA, the CDR3 is TGTGCCAGCAGCCCAATACAGGGACGACTGTTTTTT. It codes for CASSPIQGRLFF.

There are a few counts of this clone. The rearrangement uses TRBV25-1 and TRBJ1-1; no clear D. The CDR3 is 13 residues long. Trimming removed 7 bases from V and 1 base from J, with 10 bases in between. CDR1 MGHDK and CDR2 SYGVNS come from the germline V gene. The CDR3 DNA reads as TGTGCCAGCATGGCGGGTCGGAACACTGAAGCTTTCTTT. It specifies CASMAGRNTEAFF.

V gene TRBV4-1 combines with J gene TRBJ1-6, with a weak D call TRBD1 (5 bases). This CDR3 is 17 amino acids long. Per the germline V gene, CDR1 is MGHRA and CDR2 is YSYEKL. Trimming stripped 0 bases from V and 8 bases from J, with 17 bases between. CDR3 sequence reads: CASSQEPREVGDSPLHF. CDR3 coding DNA: TGCGCCAGCAGCCAAGAACCCAGGGAGGTAGGGGATTCACCCCTCCACTTT.

The chain recombines TRBV5-1 with TRBJ1-2; the D is unclear. The CDR3 sequence is 17 residues long. CDR1 SGHRS and CDR2 YFSETQ come from the germline V gene. Trimming took 0 bases from V and 4 from J, leaving 19 bases between them. The CDR3 reads CASSLAEPRVRGYGYTF. DNA for the CDR3: TGCGCCAGCAGCTTGGCCGAGCCGCGCGTACGCGGCTATGGCTACACCTTC.

The J gene is TRBJ2-3, the V gene TRBV6-6; 9 nucleotides match TRBD1. Germline assignment: CDR1 MNHNY and CDR2 SVGAGI (reference sequence). The CDR3 consists of 16 residues. Trimming cost V 2 bases and J 3 bases; bases outside gene matches: 6. The CDR3 loop reads CASSYPPGQGTDTQYF. The CDR3 bases are TGTGCCAGCAGTTACCCTCCGGGACAGGGAACAGATACGCAGTATTTT.

J is TRBJ2-5 and V is TRBV15, with D possibly being TRBD2 (6 bases). This CDR3 comprises 16 residues. Germline V gene lookup returns CDR1 LNHNV and CDR2 YYDKDF (reference sequence). The ends were cut back, 0 bases at V and 5 bases at J, with 16 bases in the middle. As DNA, the CDR3 is TGTGCCACCAGCAGAGATCTGTCGGGAGTAAGGGAGACCCAGTACTTC. It codes for CATSRDLSGVRETQYF.

CDR3: CASSLLIGGHEQFF. CDR3 in DNA: TGTGCCAGCAGCTTATTGATAGGTGGGCATGAGCAGTTCTTC. The genes are TRBV7-2 and TRBJ2-1, with D unresolved. CDR3 length equals 14 residues. CDR1 SGHTA and CDR2 FQGNSA come from the germline V gene. Trimming pared 2 bases from V and 8 bases from J, leaving 13 bases between.

This clone has a single count. V and J are TRBV18 and TRBJ2-3, with a possible D match to TRBD1 (5 bases). CDR1 KGHSH and CDR2 LQKENI come from the germline V gene. There are 15 residues in the CDR3. V gave up 2 bases and J gave up 6 bases, with 15 bases separating them. The CDR3 bases are TGTGCCAGCTCACCAGCAGGGCCGAAGGTGGATACGCAGTATTTT. Its protein product is CASSPAGPKVDTQYF.

The J gene is TRBJ2-7, the V gene TRBV5-1; D is uncertain. This CDR3 comprises 15 residues. V dropped 4 bases and J dropped 5 bases, with 19 bases sitting between them. Germline CDR1 SGHRS, CDR2 YFSETQ. In DNA, the CDR3 is TGCGCCAGCAGCGGGCAGGCCCTAATCTCAGACGAGCAGTACTTC. Its translation is CASSGQALISDEQYF.

This clone was seen more than once but under ten times. V is TRBV27 and J is TRBJ2-2; possible D gene TRBD2, 6 bases. The germline V gene encodes CDR1 MNHEY and CDR2 SMNVEV (reference sequence). V was pared by 2 bases and J by 4 bases, with 11 bases between. The CDR3 extends over 15 amino acids. Here the CDR3 reads CASSLGLLSTGELFF. In DNA form, the CDR3 reads TGTGCCAGCAGTTTAGGACTATTATCCACCGGGGAGCTGTTTTTT.

The rearrangement links TRBV5-5 to TRBJ1-3; no reliable D call. Germline V gives CDR1 SGHKS, CDR2 YYEKEE (reference sequence). The V gene lost 6 bases and the J gene lost 0 bases, with 7 bases spanning the gap. The CDR3 consists of 13 residues. In DNA form, the CDR3 reads TGTGCCAGCAACCAGGACTCTGGAAACACCATATATTTT. Translating it yields CASNQDSGNTIYF.

The chain joins TRBV19 to TRBJ2-3; TRBD2 is a possible D gene (6 bases). This CDR3 has 15 amino acids. Germline-derived CDR1 and CDR2 are LNHDA and SQIVND (reference sequence). V dropped 6 bases and J dropped 0 bases, with 13 bases sitting between them. CDR3 region: CASSPGAGSTDTQYF. The CDR3 nucleotides are TGTGCCAGTAGCCCTGGGGCGGGAAGCACAGATACGCAGTATTTT.

This clone was picked up a small number of times. The V gene is TRBV6-1, the J gene TRBJ2-7; 7 bases agree with TRBD1. Unmatched junction bases numbered 15, after V lost 8 bases and J lost 5 bases. The CDR3 spans 15 residues. CDR1 MNHNS and CDR2 SASEGT come from the germline V gene. CDR3 loop: CASVPGQWTKNEQYF. DNA of the CDR3: TGTGCCAGCGTTCCGGGACAGTGGACAAAAAACGAGCAGTACTTC.

The chain is built from TRBV19 and TRBJ2-7, with D tentatively TRBD1 (5 bases). CDR1 and CDR2 from the germline V gene are LNHDA and SQIVND (reference sequence). The CDR3 is 14 amino acids. The ends were cut back, 3 bases at V and 0 bases at J, with 9 bases in the middle. CDR3 coding DNA: TGTGCCAGTAGTATTGGGGCAGTCTCCTACGAGCAGTACTTC. Translation gives CASSIGAVSYEQYF.

This chain connects TRBV19 to TRBJ1-5; tentatively, D is TRBD1 (5 bases). V lost 1 base, J lost 7 bases, and 14 bases lay in between. The CDR3 has 15 amino acids. Germline V lookup: CDR1 LNHDA, CDR2 SQIVND (reference sequence). The CDR3 DNA follows: TGTGCCAGTAGTATAGGGGTCAGGGTCGGGCAGCCCCAGCATTTT. Translated: CASSIGVRVGQPQHF.